The 29 T cell receptor beta chains in this list originate from one sample, sequenced in a study of early T cells in non-severe SARS-CoV-2 infection. A single record per CDR3 protein comes from TCRdb applying MiXCR to the 5' RACE reads. The data hold about 28,000 distinct CDR3 sequences, with about 4.5% observed a single time. Here the sequenced sample was whole blood, taken at baseline. These receptors all come from an adult who was a healthcare worker with PCR-confirmed SARS-CoV-2 infection or an uninfected control (not recorded which).

The chain joins TRBV11-3 to TRBJ2-1; the match to TRBD2 covers 7 bases. The CDR3 is 14 amino acids. Germline CDR1 reads SGHNT; CDR2 reads YENEEA. The V gene end was trimmed by 5 bases and the J gene end by 5 bases; junction bases not matched to a gene: 6. The CDR3 here is CASSRPGLHNEQFF. The CDR3 region has the DNA TGTGCCAGCAGCCGCCCGGGACTACACAATGAGCAGTTCTTC.

The V call is TRBV4-1, the J call TRBJ1-1, with a possible D match to TRBD1 (5 bases). V was clipped by 4 bases and J by 0 bases, with 12 bases between them. Looked up from germline, CDR1 is MGHRA and CDR2 is YSYEKL. This CDR3 spans 15 amino acids. The CDR3 coding sequence is TGCGCCAGCAGCCTTGAACCGGGGCTGAACACTGAAGCTTTCTTT. This encodes CASSLEPGLNTEAFF.

This clonotype has just a few counts. The rearrangement uses TRBV6-2 or TRBV6-3 and TRBJ2-7; 7 nucleotides line up with TRBD1. This CDR3 is 16 amino acids long. Germline assignment: CDR1 MNHEY and CDR2 SVGEGT. V was clipped by 2 bases and J by 0 bases; unmatched bases: 7. CDR3 DNA: TGTGCCAGCAGTTACACCTCGACAGGGCCCTCCTACGAGCAGTACTTC. Translation gives CASSYTSTGPSYEQYF.

This clonotype was recorded many times. This chain uses TRBV10-2 with TRBJ2-3; D gene uncertain. There are 15 residues in the CDR3. Germline values: CDR1 WSHSY, CDR2 SAAADI. V was clipped by 0 bases and J by 2 bases, with 9 bases between them. CDR3 DNA sequence: TGCGCCAGCAGTGAGTCTGGGATTGTCACAGATACGCAGTATTTT. Translation: CASSESGIVTDTQYF.

At least ten counts were recorded for this clonotype. This sequence joins TRBV3-1 and TRBJ2-1, with 11 bases lining up with TRBD2. This CDR3 is built from 14 residues. The germline gives CDR1 LGHDT, CDR2 YNNKEL (reference sequence). The V gene end was trimmed by 3 bases and the J gene end by 10 bases; junction bases not matched to a gene: 5. CDR3: CASSHSPSGGEQFF. The CDR3 DNA is TGTGCCAGCAGCCACTCGCCTAGCGGGGGGGAGCAGTTCTTC.

On this clonotype itself: One end of the junction does not line up with germline, which may come from a read error. V gene TRBV11-3 combines with J gene TRBJ2-7, with D hard to call. This CDR3 comprises 11 residues. Germline V gene sequence: CDR1 SGHNT, CDR2 YENEEA. The CDR3 here is CANSSLYEQYF. CDR3 coding DNA: TGTGCCAACAGCTCCCTATACGAGCAGTACTTC.

This clonotype was seen ten or more times. In DNA form, the CDR3 reads TGTGCCAGCAAAATCTCTGGAAACACCATATATTTT. Amino acids: CASKISGNTIYF. This sequence joins TRBV2 and TRBJ1-3; D gene unclear. The length of the CDR3 is 12 residues. V shed 7 bases and J shed 0 bases, with 4 bases lying between them. The germline V gene encodes CDR1 SNHLY and CDR2 FYNNEI.

This clonotype has only a few counts. The chain uses TRBV11-2 and TRBJ2-1; 10 bases fit TRBD2. V trimming: 5 bases; J trimming: 2 bases; junction bases outside the gene matches: 9. The CDR3 runs 17 residues. Germline V gene lookup returns CDR1 SGHAT and CDR2 FQNNGV. CDR3 amino acids: CASSPVAGGLPYNEQFF. In DNA, the CDR3 is TGTGCCAGCAGCCCTGTAGCGGGAGGTCTACCCTACAATGAGCAGTTCTTC. Complete variable domain (other parts from reference TRBV11-2 and TRBJ2-1): EAGVAQSPRYKIIEKRQSVAFWCNPISGHATLYWYQQILGQGPKLLIQFQNNGVVDDSQLPKDRFSAERLKGVDSTLKIQPAKLEDSAVYLCASSPVAGGLPYNEQFFGPGTRLTVL.

This clonotype was recorded many times. This chain joins TRBV28 and TRBJ2-7; D remains unclear. V lost 6 bases and J lost 0, with 12 bases in between. CDR3 length: 14 residues. Germline CDR1 is MDHEN and CDR2 is SYDVKM. The CDR3 sequence is CASSLDQASYEQYF. The CDR3 coding sequence is TGTGCCAGCAGCTTAGATCAGGCCTCCTACGAGCAGTACTTC.

This clonotype has ten or more counts. The chain joins TRBV7-3 to TRBJ1-2; D perhaps matches TRBD1 (6 bases). This CDR3 comprises 14 residues. Per germline, CDR1 SGHTA and CDR2 FQGTGA. Trimming removed 3 bases at V and 7 bases at J, with 15 bases between. The CDR3 here is CASSFGQGQGGYTF. The CDR3 DNA reads TGTGCCAGCAGCTTCGGTCAGGGGCAGGGTGGCTACACCTTC.

Concerning this clonotype itself: A single base separates this from a much larger clone, so it may be a read error. This chain connects TRBV6-4 to TRBJ2-2, with D possibly TRBD2 on 5 matching bases. This CDR3 is built from 12 residues. V was pared by 4 bases and J by 7 bases, with 7 bases between. In germline, CDR1 is MRHNA, CDR2 SNTAGT. CDR3 region: CASSGSDGELFF. CDR3 in DNA: TGTGCCAGCAGTGGTAGCGACGGGGAGCTGTTTTTT.

This clonotype was observed at least ten times. The rearrangement links TRBV20-1 to TRBJ2-3; possibly TRBD1 for D (7 bases). The CDR3 is made up of 14 amino acids. CDR1 is DFQATT and CDR2 is SNEGSKA in the germline V gene (reference sequence). V was shortened by 3 bases and J by 5 bases, with 15 bases between the two germline ends. The CDR3 spells CSASFRRGQDTQYF. The CDR3 region has the DNA TGCAGTGCTAGTTTTCGGAGGGGGCAAGATACGCAGTATTTT.

This clonotype was picked up many times. The gene calls are TRBV18 and TRBJ1-3; D gene uncertain. CDR3 length: 14 residues. Germline CDR1 KGHSH, CDR2 LQKENI. V shed 0 bases and J shed 0 bases, with 3 bases lying between them. CDR3 amino acids: CASSPPHSGNTIYF. DNA for the CDR3: TGTGCCAGCTCACCACCGCACTCTGGAAACACCATATATTTT.

In this sample, this clonotype turned up many times. The chain joins TRBV12-5 to TRBJ2-3, with 12 positions matching TRBD2. CDR3 length equals 18 residues. V gave up 0 bases and J gave up 1 base; unmatched junction bases: 5. The germline V gene has CDR1 LGHNT and CDR2 FRNRAP. CDR3 DNA: TGTGCTAGTGGTTTGGTCAGGACTAGCGGGGAACGCACAGATACGCAGTATTTT. This gives the protein CASGLVRTSGERTDTQYF.

This clonotype occurred many times. The rearrangement links TRBV11-1 to TRBJ1-4; tentatively, D is TRBD1 (5 bases). Trimming cost V 5 bases and J 1 base, with 5 bases left between them. Germline CDR1 is SGHAT and CDR2 is FQDESV (reference sequence). This CDR3 is built from 13 residues. CDR3 sequence reads: CASSGGTNEKLFF. In nucleotides, the CDR3 is TGTGCCAGCAGCGGGGGAACTAATGAAAAACTGTTTTTT.

At least ten counts were recorded for this clonotype. The chain has TRBV5-4 and TRBJ1-6, with D uncertain. The CDR3 covers 13 residues. V was trimmed by 8 bases and J by 8 bases, leaving 14 bases between them. Germline lookup yields CDR1 SGHNT and CDR2 YYREEE (reference sequence). The CDR3 bases are TGTGCCAGTTCCCGGGAAAAGGATTCACCCCTCCACTTT. Its translation: CASSREKDSPLHF.

This clonotype has a count of ten or more. The CDR3 is CASILAGGSTDTQYF. The CDR3 bases are TGTGCCAGCATTTTAGCGGGGGGCTCCACAGATACGCAGTATTTT. The V gene is TRBV11-2, the J gene TRBJ2-3, with 10 bases lining up with TRBD2. Trimming cost V 7 bases and J 2 bases; bases outside gene matches: 6. The CDR3 is made up of 15 amino acids. The germline V gene encodes CDR1 SGHAT and CDR2 FQNNGV.

This clonotype was observed at least ten times. The V and J genes are TRBV25-1 and TRBJ2-7; no clear D gene. The CDR3 sequence is 13 residues long. Trimming took off 3 bases at V and 5 bases at J, with 11 bases between the two ends. Germline V lookup: CDR1 MGHDK, CDR2 SYGVNS. The DNA for the CDR3 is TGTGCCAGCAGTGAGGACCGTTCGGACGAGCAGTACTTC. Protein product: CASSEDRSDEQYF.

This clonotype showed up many times. The CDR3 coding sequence is TGTGCCAGCAGTTACGTTGGGGAGACCCAGTACTTC. It encodes CASSYVGETQYF. The chain couples TRBV6-2 or TRBV6-3 to TRBJ2-5; unclear D gene. V gave up 2 bases and J gave up 5 bases, with 6 bases separating them. Germline loops: CDR1 MNHEY, CDR2 SVGEGT. The CDR3 runs 12 residues.

V usage is TRBV7-9 and J usage is TRBJ2-7, with 10 bases lining up with TRBD1. The CDR3 consists of 13 residues. Trimming cost V 4 bases and J 6 bases; bases outside gene matches: 3. Germline CDR1 reads SEHNR; CDR2 reads FQNEAQ (reference sequence). CDR3: CASSYDRGREQYF. In DNA form, the CDR3 reads TGTGCCAGCAGCTATGACAGGGGGCGCGAGCAGTACTTC.

There are many counts of this clonotype. The chain recombines TRBV4-2 with TRBJ2-7; 9 bases map to TRBD2. Trimming at V came to 2 bases and at J to 3 bases, leaving 11 bases not matched to a gene. Germline lookup yields CDR1 LGHNA and CDR2 YNFKEQ. CDR3 length: 17 residues. This chain's CDR3 is CASSQLLTSGELYEQYF. CDR3 bases: TGTGCCAGCAGCCAACTCTTGACTAGCGGAGAGCTCTACGAGCAGTACTTC.

The sample holds many counts of this clonotype. This chain joins TRBV12-3 or TRBV12-4 and TRBJ1-4; 7 bases are a match to TRBD1. This CDR3 spans 15 amino acids. With 7 bases clipped from V and 4 bases from J, the junction kept 9 bases outside the gene matches. The CDR3, as DNA: TGTGCCAGCACCCTCGACAGGGCATATAATGAAAAACTGTTTTTT. Translation gives CASTLDRAYNEKLFF.

This clonotype qualifies as medium-sized. The V call is TRBV11-2, the J call TRBJ2-5; 7 nucleotides agree with TRBD1. Germline V CDR1 and CDR2: SGHAT, FQNNGV. The CDR3 consists of 15 residues. Unmatched junction bases numbered 7, after V lost 2 bases and J lost 4 bases. The CDR3, as DNA: TGTGCCAGCAGCTTAAGACCAGGGGGTCGAGAGACCCAGTACTTC. It encodes CASSLRPGGRETQYF.

This chain links TRBV15 with TRBJ2-3, with 9 bases that match TRBD1. CDR3 length: 15 residues. Germline CDR1 and CDR2: LNHNV and YYDKDF (reference sequence). V was pared by 3 bases and J by 5 bases, with 6 bases of the junction left unmatched. This chain's CDR3 is CATSSSGQGLDTQYF. In nucleotides, the CDR3 is TGTGCCACCAGCAGTTCGGGACAGGGCCTAGATACGCAGTATTTT.

This clonotype was counted many times. V is TRBV9 and J is TRBJ2-1; 9 bases are shared with TRBD1. J was trimmed by 9 bases and V by 6 bases; bases with no gene match: 16. The CDR3 covers 16 residues. Germline-derived CDR1 and CDR2 are SGDLS and YYNGEE. CDR3 residues: CASTTGGGAGVSEQFF. In DNA, the CDR3 is TGTGCCAGCACGACAGGGGGAGGGGCCGGAGTCAGTGAGCAGTTCTTC. Combining the CDR3 with reference TRBV9 and TRBJ2-1 gives the whole variable domain DSGVTQTPKHLITATGQRVTLRCSPRSGDLSVYWYQQSLDQGLQFLIQYYNGEERAKGNILERFSAQQFPDLHSELNLSSLELGDSALYFCASTTGGGAGVSEQFFGPGTRLTVL.

The V and J genes are TRBV7-9 and TRBJ2-1; 8 bases line up with TRBD2. Germline lookup yields CDR1 SEHNR and CDR2 FQNEAQ (reference sequence). The CDR3 covers 17 residues. The J segment lost 7 bases and the V segment lost 5 bases, leaving 16 bases of the junction unmatched. CDR3 DNA: TGTGCCAGCAGCCGGATACCTAATTCCGGGGGGGTTAATGAGCAGTTCTTC. Translating gives CASSRIPNSGGVNEQFF.

Ten or more counts support this clonotype. Written as DNA, the CDR3 is TGTGCCAGCAGCCCCCTGGACTACGAGCAGTACTTC. It translates to CASSPLDYEQYF. The V and J genes are TRBV7-2 and TRBJ2-7; D not certain. V lost 5 bases and J 3 bases, leaving 8 bases between the germline ends. CDR1 and CDR2 (germline): SGHTA, FQGNSA. The CDR3 contains 12 residues.

The chain joins TRBV6-2 or TRBV6-3 to TRBJ2-1; D is undetermined. Germline CDR1 is MNHEY and CDR2 is SVGEGT. The V end was cut by 8 bases, the J end by 3 bases, with 14 bases between. The CDR3 has 14 residues. The CDR3 DNA sequence: TGTGCCAGCCCTCGGTCCCTATACTACAATGAGCAGTTCTTC. It is translated as CASPRSLYYNEQFF.

The table lists this clonotype with many counts. This chain links TRBV7-2 with TRBJ2-1, with TRBD2 as a possible D gene (6 bases). The CDR3 contains 14 residues. V was shortened by 5 bases and J by 4 bases, with 12 bases between the two germline ends. Germline V gene lookup returns CDR1 SGHTA and CDR2 FQGNSA. As DNA, the CDR3 is TGTGCCAGCAGCCCGCGGACTAAATACAATGAGCAGTTCTTC. Protein sequence: CASSPRTKYNEQFF.